Below, 21 T cell receptor beta chains from the same sample are listed, as sequenced in a study of T cells after yellow fever vaccination. One entry per CDR3 protein results from TCRdb running MiXCR on the 5' RACE reads. The sample has approximately 610,000 distinct CDR3 sequences; around 16% are singletons. Here the sequenced sample was PBMCs, taken about 5 days after the first yellow fever vaccination. These TCRs come from a man aged 18 to 30 who received the YFV17D yellow fever vaccine.

V is TRBV6-1 and J is TRBJ2-7; D is unresolved. There are 15 residues in the CDR3. The V and J ends lost 8 bases and 2 bases respectively, with 19 bases between them. CDR1 MNHNS and CDR2 SASEGT come from the germline V gene. The CDR3 reads CASSMRTPGPYEQYV. CDR3 coding DNA: TGTGCCAGCTCGATGCGGACCCCCGGCCCCTACGAGCAGTACGTC.

This clonotype was detected many times. The V and J genes are TRBV7-3 and TRBJ2-7, with a tentative D call TRBD1 (6 bases). There are 13 residues in the CDR3. With 2 bases removed from V and 2 bases from J, the gap between germline ends came to 7 bases. Germline V gene data show CDR1 as SGHTA and CDR2 as FQGTGA. The DNA of the CDR3 is TGTGCCAGCAGCTTAGGGGACACCTACGAGCAGTACTTC. The encoded protein is CASSLGDTYEQYF. The entire variable domain, with the rest obtained from reference TRBV7-3 and TRBJ2-7, is as follows: GAGVSQTPSNKVTEKGKYVELRCDPISGHTALYWYRQSLGQGPEFLIYFQGTGAADDSGLPNDRFFAVRPEGSVSTLKIQRTERGDSAVYLCASSLGDTYEQYFGPGTRLTVT.

The chain links TRBV30 to TRBJ2-7; 7 nucleotides agree with TRBD1. The CDR3 consists of 14 residues. Germline CDR1 reads GTSNPN; CDR2 reads SVGIG (reference sequence). With V trimmed by 5 bases and J by 5 bases, 12 bases remained unmatched. CDR3 amino acids: CAWAGLGTVHEQYF. CDR3 DNA sequence: TGTGCCTGGGCTGGACTCGGGACAGTTCACGAGCAGTACTTC.

Only a few counts were recorded for this clonotype. The rearrangement links TRBV6-6 to TRBJ1-1; 8 positions match TRBD1. This CDR3 has 13 residues. With V trimmed by 10 bases and J by 3 bases, 7 bases remained unmatched. The germline V gene has CDR1 MNHNY and CDR2 SVGAGI (reference sequence). Written as DNA, the CDR3 is TGTGCCACCTCGGCGACAGGGGACACTGAAGCTTTCTTT. Translating it yields CATSATGDTEAFF.

V is TRBV2 and J is TRBJ1-2; 9 bases map to TRBD1. J was trimmed by 8 bases and V by 7 bases; bases with no gene match: 8. The germline CDR1 and CDR2 sequences are SNHLY and FYNNEI. The CDR3 has 13 amino acids. CDR3: CASKEQGASGYTF. CDR3 in DNA: TGTGCCAGCAAGGAACAGGGGGCGAGCGGCTACACCTTC.

V gene TRBV7-3 combines with J gene TRBJ2-1; D is possibly TRBD2 (6 bases). V was pared by 5 bases and J by 7 bases, with 15 bases between. This CDR3 contains 14 residues. The V gene's germline CDR1 is SGHTA and CDR2 FQGTGA. The DNA of the CDR3 is TGTGCCAGCAGCGCAACCGGGACTCAGAATGAGCAGTTCTTC. The encoded protein is CASSATGTQNEQFF.

This clonotype was seen just once. V gene TRBV3-1 combines with J gene TRBJ2-1, with 9 bases matching TRBD1. This CDR3 spans 17 amino acids. Per the germline V gene, CDR1 is LGHDT and CDR2 is YNNKEL (reference sequence). V was clipped by 3 bases and J by 8 bases; unmatched bases: 14. The CDR3 DNA is TGTGCCAGCAGCCAGAACTTAAAGGACAGGGGCCCTGATGAGCAGTTCTTC. Protein sequence: CASSQNLKDRGPDEQFF.

This chain joins TRBV5-1 and TRBJ2-1; TRBD2 agrees at 8 bases. From germline, CDR1 is SGHRS and CDR2 YFSETQ. J gave up 2 bases and V 0 bases, and 7 bases lay outside the gene matches. The CDR3 sequence is 17 residues long. The CDR3: CASSLERGGRPYNEQFF. The CDR3 DNA reads TGCGCCAGCAGCTTGGAGCGCGGGGGGAGGCCCTACAATGAGCAGTTCTTC. Using reference TRBV5-1 and TRBJ2-1 for the parts outside the CDR3, the full variable domain is KAGVTQTPRYLIKTRGQQVTLSCSPISGHRSVSWYQQTPGQGLQFLFEYFSETQRNKGNFPGRFSGRQFSNSRSEMNVSTLELGDSALYLCASSLERGGRPYNEQFFGPGTRLTVL.

The rearrangement links TRBV4-2 to TRBJ2-1, with 10 bases identical to TRBD2. Germline V gene lookup returns CDR1 LGHNA and CDR2 YNFKEQ. The CDR3 has 17 residues. Unmatched junction bases numbered 10, after V lost 1 base and J lost 7 bases. The CDR3 sequence is CASSQAVASGGRNEQFF. The CDR3 DNA sequence: TGTGCCAGCAGCCAAGCTGTGGCTAGCGGGGGTAGGAATGAGCAGTTCTTC.

This clonotype appeared many times. The rearrangement joins TRBV15 to TRBJ2-5; D not resolved. From germline, CDR1 is LNHNV and CDR2 YYDKDF (reference sequence). This CDR3 is 13 amino acids long. Deletions cut 10 bases from V and 3 bases from J, with 15 bases between. The DNA of the CDR3 is TGTGCCATCGCCCGGAGAGGTGAAGAGACCCAGTACTTC. Residues: CAIARRGEETQYF.

This clonotype showed up just a few times. The rearrangement uses TRBV18 and TRBJ2-1; perhaps TRBD2 as D (6 bases). Trimming removed 6 bases at V and 0 bases at J, with 12 bases between. The CDR3 has 15 residues. In germline, CDR1 is KGHSH, CDR2 LQKENI. This CDR3 is CASSGGLTSYNEQFF. DNA for the CDR3: TGTGCCAGCTCCGGAGGACTAACCTCCTACAATGAGCAGTTCTTC. Combining the CDR3 with reference TRBV18 and TRBJ2-1 gives the whole variable domain NAGVMQNPRHLVRRRGQEARLRCSPMKGHSHVYWYRQLPEEGLKFMVYLQKENIIDESGMPKERFSAEFPKEGPSILRIQQVVRGDSAAYFCASSGGLTSYNEQFFGPGTRLTVL.

This clonotype was seen more than once but under ten times. The V and J genes are TRBV7-6 and TRBJ2-3, with 10 bases aligning to TRBD2. Trimming at V came to 5 bases and at J to 9 bases, leaving 11 bases not matched to a gene. Germline V gene data show CDR1 as SGHVS and CDR2 as FNYEAQ. This CDR3 has 15 residues. Written as DNA, the CDR3 is TGTGCCAGCAGCCTAGGAACTAGCGGGACGGGAACGCAGTATTTT. The encoded protein is CASSLGTSGTGTQYF.

This clonotype appeared a few times. V and J are TRBV10-3 and TRBJ1-1; 7 bases line up with TRBD1. The junction had 10 bases not matched to a gene; V was cut back by 9 bases and J by 3 bases. The CDR3 totals 14 residues. Per the germline V gene, CDR1 is ENHRY and CDR2 is SYGVKD. The DNA of the CDR3 is TGTGCCATAGCTAAAAGGGGGCGGGACACTGAAGCTTTCTTT. It encodes CAIAKRGRDTEAFF.

This clonotype appeared a few times. The V and J genes are TRBV7-6 and TRBJ1-1, with a possible D match to TRBD1 (5 bases). Germline values: CDR1 SGHVS, CDR2 FNYEAQ. The CDR3 is 15 amino acids. The ends were cut back, 5 bases at V and 1 base at J, with 14 bases in the middle. The CDR3 DNA follows: TGTGCCAGCAGCCCTGTAAGGACACCGAACACTGAAGCTTTCTTT. Translating gives CASSPVRTPNTEAFF. Together with reference TRBV7-6 and TRBJ1-1, the CDR3 gives the full variable domain: GAGVSQSPRYKVTKRGQDVALRCDPISGHVSLYWYRQALGQGPEFLTYFNYEAQQDKSGLPNDRFSAERPEGSISTLTIQRTEQRDSAMYRCASSPVRTPNTEAFFGQGTRLTVV.

This clonotype has only a few counts. The chain recombines TRBV19 with TRBJ1-5; 8 nucleotides match TRBD1. After removal of 9 bases from V and 7 bases from J, the junction contained 11 bases not matched to a gene. Germline V gives CDR1 LNHDA, CDR2 SQIVND (reference sequence). This CDR3 comprises 14 residues. CDR3 sequence: CASRRVAGGQPQHF. In DNA, the CDR3 is TGTGCCAGCCGAAGGGTGGCAGGGGGCCAGCCCCAGCATTTT. The full variable domain, with the rest looked up from reference TRBV19 and TRBJ1-5, is DGGITQSPKYLFRKEGQNVTLSCEQNLNHDAMYWYRQDPGQGLRLIYYSQIVNDFQKGDIAEGYSVSREKKESFPLTVTSAQKNPTAFYLCASRRVAGGQPQHFGDGTRLSIL.

This clonotype has only a few counts. The CDR3 is CASSSGQGVADTQYF. CDR3 nucleotide sequence: TGTGCCAGCAGCTCGGGACAGGGGGTTGCAGATACGCAGTATTTT. The chain links TRBV11-2 to TRBJ2-3; 11 nucleotides agree with TRBD1. J was trimmed by 4 bases and V by 4 bases; bases with no gene match: 4. The CDR3 is made up of 15 amino acids. Germline values: CDR1 SGHAT, CDR2 FQNNGV.

The gene calls are TRBV10-3 and TRBJ1-1, with D maybe TRBD1 (5 bases). The CDR3 is 12 residues long. Trimming cost V 2 bases and J 7 bases, with 8 bases left between them. Germline V gene data show CDR1 as ENHRY and CDR2 as SYGVKD. The DNA for the CDR3 is TGTGCCATCAGTGAGGGGGCTGGTGAAGCTTTCTTT. This encodes CAISEGAGEAFF.

The chain is built from TRBV28 and TRBJ2-2, with 8 bases fitting TRBD2. The CDR3 covers 14 residues. V was clipped by 8 bases and J by 5 bases; unmatched bases: 7. Germline V CDR1 and CDR2: MDHEN, SYDVKM. CDR3 in amino acids: CASAVAGKTGELFF. DNA of the CDR3: TGTGCCAGCGCTGTAGCGGGGAAAACCGGGGAGCTGTTTTTT. Complete variable domain (other parts from reference TRBV28 and TRBJ2-2): DVKVTQSSRYLVKRTGEKVFLECVQDMDHENMFWYRQDPGLGLRLIYFSYDVKMKEKGDIPEGYSVSREKKERFSLILESASTNQTSMYLCASAVAGKTGELFFGEGSRLTVL.

This sequence joins TRBV5-1 and TRBJ2-7, with TRBD1 as a possible D gene (6 bases). Germline CDR1 reads SGHRS; CDR2 reads YFSETQ. This CDR3 spans 13 amino acids. Trimming cost V 5 bases and J 2 bases, with 11 bases left between them. The CDR3, as DNA: TGCGCCAGCAGGGACAGTGAGACCTACGAGCAGTACTTC. Translating it yields CASRDSETYEQYF.

The genes are TRBV9 and TRBJ1-2; 8 bases are shared with TRBD1. Germline-derived CDR1 and CDR2 are SGDLS and YYNGEE. This CDR3 spans 14 amino acids. V was clipped by 4 bases and J by 13 bases; unmatched bases: 15. The CDR3 here is CASSPESQGAWSTF. DNA for the CDR3: TGTGCCAGCAGCCCAGAAAGTCAGGGGGCCTGGTCCACCTTC.

This clonotype showed up just a few times. The rearrangement links TRBV20-1 to TRBJ1-6; 9 bases agree with TRBD1. Germline CDR1 and CDR2: DFQATT and SNEGSKA (reference sequence). CDR3 size: 13 residues. The ends lost 6 bases at V and 8 bases at J; junction bases unmatched: 5. For the CDR3, the DNA is TGCAGTGCAAGACAGGGGGTAGATTCACCCCTCCACTTT. Amino acid sequence: CSARQGVDSPLHF.